This T cell receptor beta chain emerged from a study of blood T cell repertoires in COVID-19. V lost 1 base to trimming and J lost 6 bases, with 10 bases between them. The CDR3 spans 15 residues. The germline V gene has CDR1 LGHNA and CDR2 YNFKEQ. TCRdb's table, derived via immunoSEQ multiplex PCR, lists solely in-frame clones and lacks some. The sample contains about 350,000 clones, approximately 86% of which appear only once. Material: peripheral blood. The genes are TRBV4-2 and TRBJ1-6; D is unresolved. The sequence derives from a woman aged 55 to 70 with COVID-19, enrolled during active disease. This chain's CDR3 is CASSQGREGNSPLHF. CDR3 in DNA: TGTGCCAGCAGCCAAGGGAGGGAAGGTAATTCACCCCTCCACTTT.